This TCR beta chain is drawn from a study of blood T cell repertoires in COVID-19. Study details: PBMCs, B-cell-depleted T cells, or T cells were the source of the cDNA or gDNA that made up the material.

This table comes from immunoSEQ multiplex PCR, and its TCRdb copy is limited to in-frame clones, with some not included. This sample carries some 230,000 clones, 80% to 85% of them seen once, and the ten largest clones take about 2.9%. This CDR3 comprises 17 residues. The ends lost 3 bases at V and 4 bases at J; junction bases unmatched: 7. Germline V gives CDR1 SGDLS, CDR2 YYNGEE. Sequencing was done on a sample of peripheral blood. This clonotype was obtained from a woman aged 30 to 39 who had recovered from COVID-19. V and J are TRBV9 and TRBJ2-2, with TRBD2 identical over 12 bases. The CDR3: CASSARTSGKGTGELFF. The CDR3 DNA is TGTGCCAGCAGCGCACGGACTAGCGGGAAGGGCACCGGGGAGCTGTTTTTT. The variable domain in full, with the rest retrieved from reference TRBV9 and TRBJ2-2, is DSGVTQTPKHLITATGQRVTLRCSPRSGDLSVYWYQQSLDQGLQFLIQYYNGEERAKGNILERFSAQQFPDLHSELNLSSLELGDSALYFCASSARTSGKGTGELFFGEGSRLTVL.